This T cell receptor (beta chain) was profiled in a study of cytomegalovirus exposure and HLA in healthy donors. Study-level points and caveats: In vitro data verified a few CMV-associated chains as specific for CMV antigens. Among TCR beta chains, those listed as cytomegalovirus-associated numbered over 150. Many donors carried some public TCRs, although rarity characterized most TCR sequences.

This clone has just a few counts. Its antigen remains unidentified. The protocol was immunoSEQ multiplex PCR, while the TCRdb copy is restricted to in-frame clones and leaves out a portion. Seen here are tens of thousands of clones, almost 85% observed once, and the top ten hold 9% to 13%. The germline V gene encodes CDR1 GTSNPN and CDR2 SVGIG (reference sequence). The V and J ends lost 6 bases and 7 bases, in that order; junction bases with no gene match: 5. The length of the CDR3 is 11 residues. The source of this sequence is a young woman in good health and CMV-seropositive. The sequenced material came from PBMCs. The chain couples TRBV30 to TRBJ1-2; 7 positions agree with TRBD1. CDR3: CACTGAPGYTF. The CDR3 DNA is TGTGCCTGTACAGGGGCACCTGGCTACACCTTC. The full variable domain, its missing parts supplied by reference TRBV30 and TRBJ1-2, is SQTIHQWPATLVQPVGSPLSLECTVEGTSNPNLYWYRQAAGRGLQLLFYSVGIGQISSEVPQNLSASRPQDRQFILSSKKLLLSDSGFYLCACTGAPGYTFGSGTRLTVV.